These 18 T cell receptor beta chains share one sample of origin, sequenced in a study of beta chain features in type 1 diabetes. The whole isolated RNA underwent reverse transcription, so sequencing captured expressed TCRB transcripts. The table came from immunoSEQ multiplex PCR; TCRdb's copy has only in-frame clones and leaves some out. The table lists a few hundred thousand clones, about 15% of them singletons. Sequencing input: naive CD4+ T cells from blood. Receptor source: a woman aged 18-35 years in good health.

In regard to this clone: In the same sample, other DNA sequences code for this CDR3. The V gene is TRBV18, the J gene TRBJ1-1; a weak D match, TRBD1 (5 bases). The V and J ends lost 3 bases and 1 base respectively, with 6 bases between them. The CDR3 is made up of 13 amino acids. Looked up from germline, CDR1 is KGHSH and CDR2 is LQKENI. CDR3 in DNA: TGTGCCAGCTCACCTGGACAGAACACTGAAGCTTTCTTT. This codes for CASSPGQNTEAFF.

There are a few counts of this clone. The chain has TRBV5-4 and TRBJ2-1; 7 positions agree with TRBD2. The length of the CDR3 is 15 residues. The V gene end was trimmed by 3 bases and the J gene end by 2 bases; junction bases not matched to a gene: 5. Germline lookup yields CDR1 SGHNT and CDR2 YYREEE (reference sequence). The CDR3 region is CASSSPAGAYNEQFF. CDR3 sequence (DNA): TGTGCCAGCAGCTCCCCCGCGGGAGCCTACAATGAGCAGTTCTTC.

The chain uses TRBV28 and TRBJ1-2; D may be TRBD1 (5 bases). The CDR3 contains 14 residues. Per germline, CDR1 MDHEN and CDR2 SYDVKM. The V end was cut by 7 bases, the J end by 4 bases, with 16 bases between. CDR3 residues: CASTSGGAVYGYTF. The CDR3 region has the DNA TGTGCCAGCACCTCAGGAGGGGCGGTCTATGGCTACACCTTC.

This chain connects TRBV29-1 to TRBJ2-1; perhaps TRBD2 as D (5 bases). Germline CDR1 reads SQVTM; CDR2 reads ANQGSEA. The CDR3 contains 14 residues. The ends were cut back, 6 bases at V and 4 bases at J, with 16 bases in the middle. CDR3: CSVQKTRGYNEQFF. DNA of the CDR3: TGCAGCGTGCAGAAGACCAGAGGGTACAATGAGCAGTTCTTC.

The chain links TRBV5-1 to TRBJ2-7; tentative D call: TRBD2 (5 bases). Germline assignment: CDR1 SGHRS and CDR2 YFSETQ. Trimming pared 5 bases from V and 2 bases from J, leaving 20 bases between. This CDR3 is 16 amino acids long. The CDR3 DNA reads TGCGCCAGCAGATCAACGGCGGGCCAACCGACCTACGAGCAGTACTTC. This sequence encodes CASRSTAGQPTYEQYF.

This clone occurred a few times. The chain carries TRBV7-9 and TRBJ2-1; D gene unclear. Germline CDR1 reads SEHNR; CDR2 reads FQNEAQ (reference sequence). CDR3 size: 14 residues. The V end lost 1 base, the J end lost 0 bases, and 4 bases lay between the germline ends. CDR3 in DNA: TGTGCCAGCAGCTTAGATAGCTCCTACAATGAGCAGTTCTTC. It specifies CASSLDSSYNEQFF.

The sample holds a few counts of this clone. The gene calls are TRBV29-1 and TRBJ2-1; D unclear. The germline CDR1 and CDR2 sequences are SQVTM and ANQGSEA. Trimming removed 2 bases from V and 0 bases from J, with 8 bases in between. This CDR3 has 14 residues. CDR3 coding DNA: TGCAGCGTTGAATCAGGCGCCTCCTACAATGAGCAGTTCTTC. It codes for CSVESGASYNEQFF.

This clone was seen only a few times. V usage is TRBV6-1 and J usage is TRBJ2-3; D unresolved. This CDR3 is built from 13 residues. From germline, CDR1 is MNHNS and CDR2 SASEGT. V gave up 5 bases and J gave up 4 bases, with 10 bases separating them. The chain's CDR3 is CASSPREPDTQYF. For the CDR3, the DNA is TGTGCCAGCAGTCCCCGCGAGCCAGATACGCAGTATTTT.

The V call is TRBV5-1, the J call TRBJ2-3; TRBD1 aligns across 7 bases. Germline V gene lookup returns CDR1 SGHRS and CDR2 YFSETQ. J gave up 2 bases and V 4 bases, and 7 bases lay outside the gene matches. The CDR3 is made up of 15 amino acids. CDR3 sequence: CASSQNRGFTDTQYF. CDR3 nucleotides: TGCGCCAGCAGCCAGAACAGGGGCTTCACAGATACGCAGTATTTT.

The DNA for the CDR3 is TGTGCCATTGCCTTCGGACAGGGAGTCCTCGAGCAGTACTTC. Translating gives CAIAFGQGVLEQYF. This chain links TRBV10-3 with TRBJ2-7; TRBD1 matches 8 bases. CDR1 and CDR2 (germline): ENHRY, SYGVKD. Trimming cost V 9 bases and J 6 bases; bases outside gene matches: 13. The CDR3 totals 14 residues.

The gene calls are TRBV11-2 and TRBJ2-3, with a tentative D call TRBD1 (5 bases). The CDR3 consists of 16 residues. CDR1 and CDR2 (germline): SGHAT, FQNNGV. The V gene lost 3 bases and the J gene lost 0 bases, with 13 bases spanning the gap. CDR3 bases: TGTGCCAGCAGCTTTAGGGGATTCCCTAGCACAGATACGCAGTATTTT. Translating gives CASSFRGFPSTDTQYF.

V usage is TRBV29-1 and J usage is TRBJ1-1; D gene ambiguous. Germline-derived CDR1 and CDR2 are SQVTM and ANQGSEA. The CDR3 has 14 amino acids. The V end was cut by 7 bases, the J end by 5 bases, with 20 bases between. CDR3 in DNA: TGCAGCGCCACCTTATTAACCCCTAAGACTGAAGCTTTCTTT. This translates into CSATLLTPKTEAFF.

V usage is TRBV15 and J usage is TRBJ2-5; D not certain. The germline V gene has CDR1 LNHNV and CDR2 YYDKDF (reference sequence). The CDR3 runs 15 residues. Trimming took 0 bases from V and 0 from J, leaving 8 bases between them. DNA for the CDR3: TGTGCCACCAGCAGAGATGCCAGTCACCAAGAGACCCAGTACTTC. Protein sequence: CATSRDASHQETQYF.

The chain combines TRBV30 with TRBJ2-1, with D hard to call. The CDR3 spans 12 residues. Germline lookup yields CDR1 GTSNPN and CDR2 SVGIG (reference sequence). Trimming shortened V by 4 bases and J by 5 bases, and 9 bases separated the two germline ends. CDR3 DNA: TGTGCCTGGAATTTCCCAAACAATGAGCAGTTCTTC. This translates into CAWNFPNNEQFF. The full variable domain, with the rest looked up from reference TRBV30 and TRBJ2-1, is SQTIHQWPATLVQPVGSPLSLECTVEGTSNPNLYWYRQAAGRGLQLLFYSVGIGQISSEVPQNLSASRPQDRQFILSSKKLLLSDSGFYLCAWNFPNNEQFFGPGTRLTVL.

The chain links TRBV12-5 to TRBJ2-3, with 7 bases identical to TRBD1. Germline trimming cut 3 bases from V and 2 bases from J; bases unmatched to any gene: 2. Germline V lookup: CDR1 LGHNT, CDR2 FRNRAP. The CDR3 has 14 amino acids. The CDR3 region has the DNA TGTGCTAGTGGTTTACAGGGGTACACAGATACGCAGTATTTT. It is translated as CASGLQGYTDTQYF.

This clone was observed a handful of times. The chain has TRBV30 and TRBJ2-7, with D unclear. Trimming pared 3 bases from V and 6 bases from J, leaving 18 bases between. CDR1 and CDR2 from the germline V gene are GTSNPN and SVGIG (reference sequence). This CDR3 has 14 residues. CDR3 protein: CAWRRPAPRSEQYF. DNA for the CDR3: TGTGCCTGGAGAAGACCTGCTCCAAGGAGCGAGCAGTACTTC.

A word on this clone: The same CDR3 also results from other DNA sequences found in this sample. The chain combines TRBV28 with TRBJ1-2; D is unresolved. CDR1 and CDR2 from the germline V gene are MDHEN and SYDVKM. V was clipped by 8 bases and J by 5 bases, with 6 bases between them. This CDR3 has 10 amino acids. The CDR3 spells CASSSYGYTF. DNA for the CDR3: TGTGCCAGCTCGTCTTATGGCTACACCTTC.

This rearrangement joins TRBV27 to TRBJ2-2; TRBD2 matches at 15 bases. V was pared by 6 bases and J by 1 base, with 6 bases of the junction left unmatched. This CDR3 has 18 residues. Germline V gene data show CDR1 as MNHEY and CDR2 as SMNVEV (reference sequence). The CDR3 region is CASSYPGLAGGNTGELFF. The CDR3, as DNA: TGTGCCAGCAGCTATCCGGGACTAGCGGGAGGGAACACCGGGGAGCTGTTTTTT.